The 3 T cell receptor beta chains below come from one sample, sequenced in a study of blood T cell repertoires in COVID-19. Clones were read by immunoSEQ multiplex PCR, and TCRdb kept only the in-frame ones, dropping some. The sample shows approximately 310,000 clones, 89% of them seen only once. The sequencing input was PBMCs or T cells enriched from blood (not recorded which). The receptors were gathered from a man aged 60 to 69 who had recovered from COVID-19.

The chain is built from TRBV6-1 and TRBJ2-2; TRBD1 matches at 7 bases. From germline, CDR1 is MNHNS and CDR2 SASEGT. The length of the CDR3 is 15 residues. Unmatched junction bases numbered 4, after V lost 2 bases and J lost 4 bases. The CDR3 region has the DNA TGTGCCAGCAGTGAATTAAGGGGGCGCACCGGGGAGCTGTTTTTT. This codes for CASSELRGRTGELFF.

This clone was seen only a few times. The chain links TRBV11-2 to TRBJ2-7; D is perhaps TRBD1 (5 bases). Germline V gene sequence: CDR1 SGHAT, CDR2 FQNNGV. V lost 1 base and J lost 4, with 11 bases in between. The CDR3 is made up of 14 amino acids. The CDR3 region has the DNA TGTGCCAGCAGCTTAGCTCGACAGACTTACGAGCAGTACTTC. Translating gives CASSLARQTYEQYF.

This clone was picked up one time. The chain combines TRBV28 with TRBJ2-1; 10 bases are a match to TRBD2. Losses at the gene ends were 6 bases for V and 0 bases for J; bases not matched to a gene: 5. Germline CDR1 MDHEN, CDR2 SYDVKM. The CDR3 runs 16 residues. CDR3 sequence: CASRGTSANSYNEQFF. The CDR3, as DNA: TGTGCCAGCAGAGGGACTAGCGCTAACTCCTACAATGAGCAGTTCTTC.